This TCR beta chain originates from a study of CD8 T cells in ankylosing spondylitis. Overall study results and limits: Within peripheral blood, clones linked to disease were CD8+ and relatively rare. Past studies reported some motif variants in reactive arthritis synovial fluid and blood. Matched ankylosing spondylitis synovial fluid reportedly contained a significantly enriched population of disease-linked clones. Made up of roughly 8 highly homologous variants, a TCR beta motif appeared characteristic of ankylosing spondylitis blood.

MiXCR, applied by TCRdb to the 5' RACE reads, yields one record per CDR3 protein. The table has approximately 220,000 distinct CDR3 sequences, over 9.5% seen once; the top ten hold roughly 23%. The CDR3 runs to 13 residues. Trimming cost V 5 bases and J 2 bases, with 9 bases left between them. CDR1 is SGHTA, CDR2 FQGNSA, per germline. This clonotype was counted at least ten times. The target antigen is unknown. The rearrangement links TRBV7-2 to TRBJ2-5; D remains ambiguous. Sequenced sample: blood, either unsorted or a sorted T cell fraction (not recorded which). The clonotype originates from a male donor with ankylosing spondylitis or in good health (not recorded which). The CDR3 DNA follows: TGTGCCAGCAGCATACTACTTCAAGAGACCCAGTACTTC. Its translation is CASSILLQETQYF. The full variable domain, in which reference TRBV7-2 and TRBJ2-5 provide the parts outside the CDR3, is GAGVSQSPSNKVTEKGKDVELRCDPISGHTALYWYRQSLGQGLEFLIYFQGNSAPDKSGLPSDRFSAERTGGSVSTLTIQRTQQEDSAVYLCASSILLQETQYFGPGTRLLVL.